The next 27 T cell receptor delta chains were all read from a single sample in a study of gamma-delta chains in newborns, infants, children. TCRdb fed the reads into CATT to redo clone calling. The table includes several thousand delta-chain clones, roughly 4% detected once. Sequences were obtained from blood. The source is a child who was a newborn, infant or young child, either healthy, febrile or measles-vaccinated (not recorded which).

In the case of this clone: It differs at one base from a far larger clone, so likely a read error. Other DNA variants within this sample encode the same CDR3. The CDR3 loop reads CAPLPYTDKLIF. The CDR3 DNA reads TGTGCCCCCCTCCCTTACACCGATAAACTCATCTTT. This rearrangement joins TRDV3 to TRDJ1; no reliable D call. Germline V lookup: CDR1 TVYSNPD, CDR2 GDNSRS (reference sequence). This CDR3 is built from 12 residues. Trimming removed 5 bases from V and 0 bases from J, with 10 bases in between.

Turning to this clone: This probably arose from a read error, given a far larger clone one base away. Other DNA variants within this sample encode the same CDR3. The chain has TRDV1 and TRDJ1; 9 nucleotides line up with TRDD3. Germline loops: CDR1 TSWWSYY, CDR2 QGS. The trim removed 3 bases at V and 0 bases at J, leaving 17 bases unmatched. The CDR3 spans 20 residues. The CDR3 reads CALGELSSLYWGTYTDKLIF. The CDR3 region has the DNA TGTGCTCTTGGGGAGCTATCTTCCCTCTACTGGGGGACCTACACCGATAAACTCATCTTT.

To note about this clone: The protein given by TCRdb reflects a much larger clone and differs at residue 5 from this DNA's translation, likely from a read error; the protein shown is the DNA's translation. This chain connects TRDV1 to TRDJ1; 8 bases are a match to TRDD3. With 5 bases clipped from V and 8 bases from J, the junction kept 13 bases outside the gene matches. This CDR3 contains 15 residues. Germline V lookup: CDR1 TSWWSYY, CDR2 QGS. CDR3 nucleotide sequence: TGTGCTCTTGGGAACCCTAAGGCGGGATACGGAAAACTCATCTTT. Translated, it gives CALGNPKAGYGKLIF.

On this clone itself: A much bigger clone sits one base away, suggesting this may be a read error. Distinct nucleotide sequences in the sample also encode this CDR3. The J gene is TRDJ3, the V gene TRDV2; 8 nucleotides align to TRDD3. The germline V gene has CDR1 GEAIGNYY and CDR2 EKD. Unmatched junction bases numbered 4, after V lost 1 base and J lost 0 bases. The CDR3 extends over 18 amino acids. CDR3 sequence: CACDTGGSVSWDTRQMFF. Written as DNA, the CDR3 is TGTGCCTGTGACACTGGGGGATCCGTCTCCTGGGACACCCGACAGATGTTTTTC.

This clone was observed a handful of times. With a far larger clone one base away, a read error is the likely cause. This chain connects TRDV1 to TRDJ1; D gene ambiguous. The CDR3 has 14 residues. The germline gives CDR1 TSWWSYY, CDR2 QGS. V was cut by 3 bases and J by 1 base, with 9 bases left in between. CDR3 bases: TGTGCTCTTGGGGACACCCTCTTCACCGATAAACTCATCTTT. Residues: CALGDTLFTDKLIF.

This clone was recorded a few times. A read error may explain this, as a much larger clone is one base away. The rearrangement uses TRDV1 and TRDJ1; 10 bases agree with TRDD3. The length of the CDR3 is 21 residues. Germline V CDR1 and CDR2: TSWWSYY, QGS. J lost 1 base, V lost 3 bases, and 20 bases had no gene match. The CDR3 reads CALGETTWGDTRIRCTDKLIF. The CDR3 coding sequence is TGTGCTCTTGGGGAGACAACGTGGGGGGATACGCGTATCAGGTGCACCGATAAACTCATCTTT.

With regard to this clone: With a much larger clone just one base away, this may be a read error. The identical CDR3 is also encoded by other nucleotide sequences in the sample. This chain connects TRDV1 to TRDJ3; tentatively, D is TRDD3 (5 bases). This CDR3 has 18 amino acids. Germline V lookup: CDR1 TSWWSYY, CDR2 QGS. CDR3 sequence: CALGVLYPSSWDTRQMFF. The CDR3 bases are TGCGCTCTTGGGGTTCTGTACCCAAGCTCCTGGGACACCCGACAGATGTTTTTC.

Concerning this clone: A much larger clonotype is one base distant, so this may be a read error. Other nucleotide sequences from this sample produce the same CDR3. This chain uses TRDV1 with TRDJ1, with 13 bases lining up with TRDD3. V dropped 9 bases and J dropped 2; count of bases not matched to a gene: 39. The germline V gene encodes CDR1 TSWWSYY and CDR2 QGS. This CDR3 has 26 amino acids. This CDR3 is CALPGLPASLGDTRSIAWGRTDKLIF. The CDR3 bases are TGTGCTCTGCCCGGCCTCCCCGCGTCACTGGGGGATACGAGATCGATCGCGTGGGGAAGGACCGATAAACTCATCTTT.

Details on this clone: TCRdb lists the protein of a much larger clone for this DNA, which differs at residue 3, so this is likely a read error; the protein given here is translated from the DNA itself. The CDR3 DNA reads TGTGCTATTGGGGAACGGGGGACCGATAAACTCATCTTT. As protein: CAIGERGTDKLIF. The chain uses TRDV1 and TRDJ1; weak D call: TRDD3 (5 bases). CDR1 TSWWSYY and CDR2 QGS come from the germline V gene. The CDR3 is made up of 13 amino acids.

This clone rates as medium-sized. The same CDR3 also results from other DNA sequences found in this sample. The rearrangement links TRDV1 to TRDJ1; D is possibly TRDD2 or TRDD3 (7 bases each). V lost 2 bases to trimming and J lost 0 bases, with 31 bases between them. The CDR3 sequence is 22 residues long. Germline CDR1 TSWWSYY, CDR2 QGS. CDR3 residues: CALGETRRPSWGARLYTDKLIF. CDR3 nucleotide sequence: TGTGCTCTTGGGGAAACCCGAAGGCCTTCCTGGGGGGCCCGATTGTACACCGATAAACTCATCTTT.

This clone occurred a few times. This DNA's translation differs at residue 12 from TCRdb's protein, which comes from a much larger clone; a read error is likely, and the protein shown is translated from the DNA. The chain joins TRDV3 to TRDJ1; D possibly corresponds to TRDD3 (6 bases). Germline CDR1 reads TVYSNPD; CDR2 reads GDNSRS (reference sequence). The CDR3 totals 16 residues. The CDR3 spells CAFPSLYWEYTGKLIF. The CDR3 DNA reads TGTGCCTTTCCCTCCTTGTACTGGGAGTACACCGGTAAACTCATCTTT.

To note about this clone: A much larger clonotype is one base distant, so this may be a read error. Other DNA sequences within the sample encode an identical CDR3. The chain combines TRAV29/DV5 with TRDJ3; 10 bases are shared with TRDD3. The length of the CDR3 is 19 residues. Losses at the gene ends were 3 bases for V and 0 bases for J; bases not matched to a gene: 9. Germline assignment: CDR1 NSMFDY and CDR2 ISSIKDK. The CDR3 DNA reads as TGTGCAGCAATATGTACTGGGGGATTCGCCTCCTGGGACACCCGACAGATGTTTTTC. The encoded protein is CAAICTGGFASWDTRQMFF.

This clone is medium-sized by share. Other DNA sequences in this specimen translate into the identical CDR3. CDR3 in DNA: TGTGCAGCAATATGTACTGGGGGCTTCGCCTCCTGGGACACCCGACAGATGTTTTTC. The encoded protein is CAAICTGGFASWDTRQMFF. The V call is TRAV29/DV5, the J call TRDJ3; TRDD3 agrees at 8 bases. Looked up from germline, CDR1 is NSMFDY and CDR2 is ISSIKDK. This CDR3 has 19 amino acids. Trimming removed 3 bases from V and 0 bases from J; junction bases left unmatched: 11.

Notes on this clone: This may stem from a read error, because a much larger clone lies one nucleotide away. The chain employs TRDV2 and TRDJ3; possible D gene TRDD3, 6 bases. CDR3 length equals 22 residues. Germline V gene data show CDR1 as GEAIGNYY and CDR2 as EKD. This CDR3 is CACDTGSHGGRLYSWDARQMFF. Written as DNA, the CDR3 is TGTGCCTGTGACACCGGGTCGCACGGGGGGAGACTTTACTCCTGGGACGCCCGACAGATGTTTTTC.

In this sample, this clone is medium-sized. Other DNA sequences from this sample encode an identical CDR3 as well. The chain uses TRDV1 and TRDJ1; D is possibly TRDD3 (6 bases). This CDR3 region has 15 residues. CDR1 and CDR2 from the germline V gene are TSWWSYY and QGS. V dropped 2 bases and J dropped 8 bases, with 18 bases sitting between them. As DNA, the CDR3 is TGTGCTCTTGGGGAATTTTGGGGGTTTTCTCTGAAACTCATCTTT. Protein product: CALGEFWGFSLKLIF.

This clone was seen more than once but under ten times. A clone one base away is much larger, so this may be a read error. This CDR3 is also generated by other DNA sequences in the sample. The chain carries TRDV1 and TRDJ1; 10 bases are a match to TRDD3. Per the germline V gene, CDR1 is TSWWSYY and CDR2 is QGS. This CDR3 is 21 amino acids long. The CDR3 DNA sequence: TGCGCTCTTGGGGAACTAGATCAGCCCTGGGGGATAGTGTACTACACCGATAAACTCATCTTT. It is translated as CALGELDQPWGIVYYTDKLIF.

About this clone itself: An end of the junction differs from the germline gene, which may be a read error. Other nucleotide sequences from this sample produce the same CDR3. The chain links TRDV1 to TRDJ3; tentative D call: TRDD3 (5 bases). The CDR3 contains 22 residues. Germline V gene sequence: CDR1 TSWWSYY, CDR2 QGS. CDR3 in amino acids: CALGEDTTVLGASSWDTRQMFF. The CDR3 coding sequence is TGTGCTCTTGGGGAAGATACCACCGTACTTGGGGCCAGCTCCTGGGACACCCGGCAGATGTTTTTC.

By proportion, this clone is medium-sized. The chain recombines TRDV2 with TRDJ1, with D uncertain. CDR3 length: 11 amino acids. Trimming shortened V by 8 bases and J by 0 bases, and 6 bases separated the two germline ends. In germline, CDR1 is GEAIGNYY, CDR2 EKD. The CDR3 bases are TGTGCCTCCCCTTACACCGATAAACTCATCTTT. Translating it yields CASPYTDKLIF.

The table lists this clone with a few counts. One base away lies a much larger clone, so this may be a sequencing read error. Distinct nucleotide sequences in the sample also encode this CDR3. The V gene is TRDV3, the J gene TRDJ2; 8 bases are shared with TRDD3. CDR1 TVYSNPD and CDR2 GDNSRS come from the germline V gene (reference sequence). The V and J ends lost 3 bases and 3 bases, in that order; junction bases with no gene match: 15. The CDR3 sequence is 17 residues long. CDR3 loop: CAFQSYMGDAMTAQLFF. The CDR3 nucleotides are TGTGCCTTCCAGAGCTACATGGGGGATGCGATGACAGCACAACTCTTCTTT.

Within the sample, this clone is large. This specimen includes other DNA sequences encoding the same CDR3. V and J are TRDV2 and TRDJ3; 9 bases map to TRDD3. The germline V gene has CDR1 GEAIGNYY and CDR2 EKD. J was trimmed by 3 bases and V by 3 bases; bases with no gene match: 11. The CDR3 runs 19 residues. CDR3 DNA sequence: TGTGCCTGTGACGAGAGACCTACGGGGATACGCTGGGACACCCGACAGATGTTTTTC. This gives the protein CACDERPTGIRWDTRQMFF.

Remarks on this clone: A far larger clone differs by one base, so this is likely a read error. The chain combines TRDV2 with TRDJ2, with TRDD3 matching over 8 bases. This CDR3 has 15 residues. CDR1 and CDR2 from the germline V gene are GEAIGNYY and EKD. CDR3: CARDTGGYLTAQLFF. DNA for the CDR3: TGTGCCCGTGACACCGGGGGATATTTGACAGCACAACTCTTCTTT.

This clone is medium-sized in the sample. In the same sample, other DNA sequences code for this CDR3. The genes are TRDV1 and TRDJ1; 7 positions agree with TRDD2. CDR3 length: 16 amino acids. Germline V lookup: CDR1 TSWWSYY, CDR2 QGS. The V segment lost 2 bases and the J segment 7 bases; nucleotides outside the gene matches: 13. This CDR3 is CALGEFLRPTWSKLIF. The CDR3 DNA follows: TGTGCTCTTGGGGAATTCCTACGCCCCACGTGGAGTAAACTCATCTTT.

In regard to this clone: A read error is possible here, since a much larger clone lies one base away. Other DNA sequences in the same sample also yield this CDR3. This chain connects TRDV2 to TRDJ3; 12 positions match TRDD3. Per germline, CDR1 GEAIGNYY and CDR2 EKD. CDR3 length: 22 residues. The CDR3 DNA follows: TGTGCCTGTGACACCGGTTACGGTACTGGGGGATACAGCTCCTGGGACACCCGGCAGATGTTTTTC. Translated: CACDTGYGTGGYSSWDTRQMFF.

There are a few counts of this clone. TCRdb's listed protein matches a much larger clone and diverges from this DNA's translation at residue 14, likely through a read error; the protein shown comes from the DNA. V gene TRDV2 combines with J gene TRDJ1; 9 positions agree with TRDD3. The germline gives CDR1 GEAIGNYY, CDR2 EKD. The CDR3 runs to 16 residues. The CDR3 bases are TGTGCCTGTGACACCGTACTGGGGGAAGGCACCGATAAACCCATCTTT. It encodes CACDTVLGEGTDKPIF.

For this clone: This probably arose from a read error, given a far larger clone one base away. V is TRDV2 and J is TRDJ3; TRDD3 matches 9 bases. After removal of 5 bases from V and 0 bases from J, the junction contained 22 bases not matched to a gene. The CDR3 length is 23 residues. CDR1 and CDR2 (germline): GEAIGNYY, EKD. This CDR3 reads CACVTRKTTGGIPRSWDTRQMFF. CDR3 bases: TGTGCCTGTGTCACGAGAAAAACTACTGGGGGGATACCCCGCTCCTGGGACACCCGACAGATGTTTTTC.

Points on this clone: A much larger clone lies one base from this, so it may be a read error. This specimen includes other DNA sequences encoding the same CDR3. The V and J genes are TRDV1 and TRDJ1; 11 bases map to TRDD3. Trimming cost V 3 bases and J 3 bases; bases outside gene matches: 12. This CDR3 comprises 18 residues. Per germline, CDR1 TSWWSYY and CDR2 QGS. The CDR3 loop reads CALGDPLRTGGYADKLIF. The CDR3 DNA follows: TGTGCTCTTGGGGACCCCCTACGTACTGGGGGATATGCCGATAAACTCATCTTT.

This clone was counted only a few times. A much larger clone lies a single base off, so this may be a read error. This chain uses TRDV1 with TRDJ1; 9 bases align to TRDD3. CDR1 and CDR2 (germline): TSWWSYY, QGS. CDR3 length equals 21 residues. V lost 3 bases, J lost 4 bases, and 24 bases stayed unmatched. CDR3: CALGDQASTSPVLGERDKLIF. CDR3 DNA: TGTGCTCTTGGGGATCAAGCCTCCACTTCTCCCGTACTGGGGGAGCGCGATAAACTCATCTTT.